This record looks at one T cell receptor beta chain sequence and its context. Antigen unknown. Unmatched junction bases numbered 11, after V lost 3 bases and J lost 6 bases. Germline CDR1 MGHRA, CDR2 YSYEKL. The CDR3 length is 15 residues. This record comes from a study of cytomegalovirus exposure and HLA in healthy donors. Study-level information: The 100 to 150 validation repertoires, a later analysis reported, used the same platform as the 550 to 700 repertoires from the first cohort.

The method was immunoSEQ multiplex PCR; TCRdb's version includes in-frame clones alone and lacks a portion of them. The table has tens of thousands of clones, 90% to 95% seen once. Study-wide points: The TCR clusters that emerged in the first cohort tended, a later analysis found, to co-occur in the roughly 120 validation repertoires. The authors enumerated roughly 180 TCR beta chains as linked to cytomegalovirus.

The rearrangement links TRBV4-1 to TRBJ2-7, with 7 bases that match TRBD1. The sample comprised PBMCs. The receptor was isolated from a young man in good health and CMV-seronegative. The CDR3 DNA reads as TGCGCCAGCAGCCAGGACTGGGACAGAGGGGTCGAGCAGTACTTC. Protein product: CASSQDWDRGVEQYF.